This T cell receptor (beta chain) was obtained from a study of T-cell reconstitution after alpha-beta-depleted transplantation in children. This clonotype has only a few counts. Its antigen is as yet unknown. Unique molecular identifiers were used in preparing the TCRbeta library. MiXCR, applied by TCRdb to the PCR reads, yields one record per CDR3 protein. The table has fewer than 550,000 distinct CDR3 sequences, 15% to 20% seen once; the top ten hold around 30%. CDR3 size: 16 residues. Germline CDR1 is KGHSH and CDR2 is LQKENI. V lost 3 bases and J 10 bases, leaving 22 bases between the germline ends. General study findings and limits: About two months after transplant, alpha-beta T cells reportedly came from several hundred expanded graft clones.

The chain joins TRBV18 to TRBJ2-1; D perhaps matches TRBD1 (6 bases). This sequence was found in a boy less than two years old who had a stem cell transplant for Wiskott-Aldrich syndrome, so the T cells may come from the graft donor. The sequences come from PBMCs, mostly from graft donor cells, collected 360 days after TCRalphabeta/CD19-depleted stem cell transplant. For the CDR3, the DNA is TGTGCCAGCTCACCCCCCACCCGCGACGCAGACAGGGAGCAGTTCTTC. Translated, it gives CASSPPTRDADREQFF.